These T cell receptor beta chains were read from a single sample in a study of blood T cells in healthy people across ages. MiXCR, run by TCRdb on the 5' RACE reads, gives a single entry per CDR3 protein. This sample has roughly 1,300,000 distinct CDR3 sequences, with approximately 59% found just once. The sequencing sample was made of blood. These TCRs come from a man aged 18 to 30 in good health. CDR3s include the opening cysteine and the closing phenylalanine or tryptophan. D genes are given only for firm matches. A row's size may be missing; if present it is once, few, many or a size class.

>TRBJ2-5|13|TRBV18|.|.
TGTGCCAGCTCACCATGGCTAGGAGAGACCCAGTACTTC
CASSPWLGETQYF
>TRBJ2-4|16|TRBV20-1|.|.
TGCAGTGCTAGAGTTTCCAGAGGTACGGCCAAAAACATTCAGTACTTC
CSARVSRGTAKNIQYF
>TRBJ2-7|14|TRBV6-5|few|.
TGTGCCAGCAAACGCGGACAGCTCTCCTACGAGCAGTACTTC
CASKRGQLSYEQYF
>TRBJ2-3|17|TRBV7-9|.|.
TGTGCCAGCAGCTGGATTACGGGACGGTTAAACACAGATACGCAGTATTTT
CASSWITGRLNTDTQYF
>TRBJ1-1|13|TRBV5-1|once|.
TGCGCCAGCCAATTGGGTATAGACACTGAAGCTTTCTTT
CASQLGIDTEAFF
>TRBJ2-7|17|TRBV6-1|.|TRBD1
TGTGCCAGCAGTGAAAACTACAGGGGTGATAGGTCCTACGAGCAGTACTTC
CASSENYRGDRSYEQYF
>TRBJ1-2|15|TRBV5-1|.|TRBD1
TGCGCCAGCAGCTTGGCAGGACAGGGGGGCTATGGCTACACCTTC
CASSLAGQGGYGYTF
>TRBJ2-5|12|TRBV20-1|few|.
TGCACCGCGATGGGAATCCGAGAGACCCAGTACTTC
CTAMGIRETQYF
>TRBJ2-1|13|TRBV20-1|few|.
TGCAGTGCCACAAAGGGACTCTACAATGAGCAGTTCTTC
CSATKGLYNEQFF
>TRBJ2-1|16|TRBV10-3|.|TRBD2
TGTGCCATCAGTGAGTCCGCGGGGGTTGGCTTAAATGAGCAGTTCTTC
CAISESAGVGLNEQFF
>TRBJ1-2|12|TRBV9|few|.
TGTGCCAGCGGACCAGCGAACTATGGCTACACCTTC
CASGPANYGYTF
>TRBJ2-7|16|TRBV6-6|once|.
TGTGCCAGCAGTCGCCAAGTCGGAAATACAATGAGTGGGCAGTACTTC
CASSRQVGNTMSGQYF
>TRBJ2-3|16|TRBV4-1|few|TRBD2
TGCGCCAGCAGCCAGGCGGGACTAGCGGGAGTAGATACGCAGTATTTT
CASSQAGLAGVDTQYF
>TRBJ2-7|16|TRBV4-1|.|.
TGCGCCAGCAGCCAAGTCTTAAACGACTTCGGTGGAGAGCAGTACTTC
CASSQVLNDFGGEQYF
>TRBJ2-1|14|TRBV29-1|.|.
TGCAGCGTTGACTCGGGTCCGACGGTGAATGAGCAGTTCTTC
CSVDSGPTVNEQFF
>TRBJ1-2|14|TRBV6-5|.|.
TGTGCCAGCAGTCTTTGGGCAGGGGACTATGGCTACACCTTC
CASSLWAGDYGYTF
>TRBJ2-3|14|TRBV5-1|.|.
TGCGCCAGCAGTCGCGTATCTAGCACAGATACGCAGTATTTT
CASSRVSSTDTQYF
>TRBJ2-5|17|TRBV11-2|.|TRBD1
TGTGCCAGCAGCCAAACAGGGGCCCAAACCTCCAGGGAGACCCAGTACTTC
CASSQTGAQTSRETQYF
>TRBJ1-2|18|TRBV5-6|.|TRBD1
TGTGCCAGCAGCTTACATAAGGCACGGACAGGTCCCAACTATGGCTACACCTTC
CASSLHKARTGPNYGYTF
>TRBJ1-5|13|TRBV20-1|.|TRBD1
TGCAGTGCTAGCGACAGGGCAAGGCAGCCCCAGCATTTT
CSASDRARQPQHF
>TRBJ1-6|13|TRBV3-1|.|.
TGTGCCAGCAGCCCCCAGTCTGGTTCACCCCTCCACTTT
CASSPQSGSPLHF
>TRBJ2-1|15|TRBV28|.|.
TGTGCCACTTACCATACAGGGCCACGTTACAATGAGCAGTTCTTC
CATYHTGPRYNEQFF
>TRBJ2-7|14|TRBV27|.|.
TGTGCCAGCAGTGTACGTGGGCCCCCCTACGAGCAGTACTTC
CASSVRGPPYEQYF
>TRBJ2-4|15|TRBV20-1|.|.
TGCAGTGCTCCCCCCGAGGTTCTAGCCAAAAACATTCAGTACTTC
CSAPPEVLAKNIQYF
>TRBJ2-7|15|TRBV29-1|.|TRBD2
TGCAGCGTTGCGCACCGGCTAGCGGATTCCTACGAGCAGTACTTC
CSVAHRLADSYEQYF
>TRBJ2-7|13|TRBV4-1|.|.
TGCGCCAGCAGCCAAGGTGACCGCTACGAGCAGTACTTC
CASSQGDRYEQYF
>TRBJ2-3|20|TRBV7-9|.|TRBD2
TGTGCCAGCAGCTTAGCTACGGGGACTACCCTTTCCCTGAGCACAGATACGCAGTATTTT
CASSLATGTTLSLSTDTQYF
>TRBJ2-2|14|TRBV29-1|once|TRBD2
TGCAGCGTTGGACTAGCGGTGAACACCGGGGAGCTGTTTTTT
CSVGLAVNTGELFF
>TRBJ2-7|13|TRBV20-1|few|.
TGCAGTGCTAGATCCGACGGGAACTACGAGCAGTACTTC
CSARSDGNYEQYF
>TRBJ2-7|13|TRBV20-1|.|.
TGCAGTGCCCTGAGACATGCCTACAATGAGCAGTACTTC
CSALRHAYNEQYF
>TRBJ2-1|14|TRBV6-6|.|.
TGTGCCAGCCTGTACGAACCCCCGGGGATTGAGCAGTTCTTC
CASLYEPPGIEQFF
>TRBJ2-1|14|TRBV7-9|many|.
TGTGCCAGCAGCCGGACGGGTTCCTACAATGAGCAGTTCTTC
CASSRTGSYNEQFF
>TRBJ2-7|19|TRBV7-2|.|TRBD2
TGTGCCAGCAGGCCAGAGTCGGTTGGACTAGCGGATAGCCGCTACGAGCAGTACTTC
CASRPESVGLADSRYEQYF
>TRBJ2-7|17|TRBV28|.|TRBD1
TGTGCCAGCAGTTTCCTCATCGACAGGGGGTACACCTACGAGCAGTACTTC
CASSFLIDRGYTYEQYF
>TRBJ2-7|17|TRBV4-3|few|TRBD2
TGCGCCAGCAGCCAACGATTCCGGACTAGCGGGGGACTCGAGCAGTACTTC
CASSQRFRTSGGLEQYF
>TRBJ1-6|14|TRBV7-9|few|.
TGTGCCAGCAGCTTTGCGGCCGTGGGGCCACCCCTCCACTTT
CASSFAAVGPPLHF
>TRBJ2-3|19|TRBV6-2/TRBV6-3|few|TRBD2
TGTGCCAGCAGTTACGGTTTCCGGGGGGGCCGGAGAAGCACAGATACGCAGTATTTT
CASSYGFRGGRRSTDTQYF
>TRBJ2-1|17|TRBV29-1|.|TRBD2
TGCAGCGTCCGGGACACCTCTAGCGGGAGTATGGGTAATGAGCAGTTCTTC
CSVRDTSSGSMGNEQFF
>TRBJ1-4|13|TRBV5-1|.|.
TGCGCCAGCAGCTTCACAGGGAGGGAAAAACTGTTTTTT
CASSFTGREKLFF
>TRBJ1-1|21|TRBV5-3|.|TRBD1
TGTGCCAGAAGCCTCGGGGCCGAATGGGACAGGGGGCGGACGGAGAACACTGAAGCTTTCTTT
CARSLGAEWDRGRTENTEAFF
>TRBJ2-7|15|TRBV3-1|few|TRBD2
TGTGCCAGCAGCCAAGGAGGAGCTAGCGGCTACGAGCAGTACTTC
CASSQGGASGYEQYF
>TRBJ1-6|13|TRBV20-1|.|TRBD1
TGCAGTGCTAGGACAGGGAGTGATTCACCCCTCCACTTT
CSARTGSDSPLHF
>TRBJ2-5|16|TRBV6-5|.|.
TGTGCCGGCAGCCGGGATTACCGGGACTACCAAGAGACCCAGTACTTC
CAGSRDYRDYQETQYF
>TRBJ2-7|16|TRBV5-5|.|.
TGTGCCAGCAGCTTGACCCCGGGGGGCTATACCTACGAGCAGTACTTC
CASSLTPGGYTYEQYF
>TRBJ2-1|18|TRBV7-9|.|TRBD2
TGTGCCAGCCTTCAGGTAGCGGGGAAGGGACGCTCCTACAATGAGCAGTTCTTC
CASLQVAGKGRSYNEQFF
>TRBJ2-6|18|TRBV28|.|.
TGTGCCAGCATTCCGGCTTGGGCAGCTTCTAATGGGGCCAACGTCCTGACTTTC
CASIPAWAASNGANVLTF
>TRBJ2-3|12|TRBV12-3/TRBV12-4|few|.
TGTGCCAGCAGTTTTGAGGGAGATACGCAGTATTTT
CASSFEGDTQYF
>TRBJ2-7|15|TRBV6-6|once|.
TGTGCCAGCAGTTACTCCGACAGAGATCACTACGAGCAGTACTTC
CASSYSDRDHYEQYF
>TRBJ1-1|13|TRBV7-9|.|.
TGTGCCGGCAGCTTTGGGGGGCACCTCGAAGCTTTCTTT
CAGSFGGHLEAFF
>TRBJ2-1|13|TRBV10-3|.|.
TGTGCCATCAGTGAGGGGGTCGCTAATGAGCAGTTCTTC
CAISEGVANEQFF
>TRBJ2-7|17|TRBV6-1|.|.
TGTGCCAGCAGTGAAGCGGGGGAACAGTGGGGCTCCTACGAGCAGTACTTC
CASSEAGEQWGSYEQYF
>TRBJ2-1|15|TRBV2|few|TRBD2
TGTGCCAGCAGGGACTTAGCGGGGGGGAGAAATGAGCAGTTCTTC
CASRDLAGGRNEQFF